This is a list of T cell receptor beta chains from one sample in a study of blood T cell repertoires in COVID-19. The method was immunoSEQ multiplex PCR; TCRdb's version includes in-frame clones alone and lacks a portion of them. The repertoire has 20,000 to 30,000 clones, around 93% of them found once; the top ten carry about 2%. Sequenced input: peripheral blood. Source of these receptors: a human donor in a cohort sampled during active COVID-19. Both conserved end residues are part of each CDR3.

V gene,J gene,CDR3 protein
TRBV19,TRBJ2-1,CASRPQGGGRNEQFF
TRBV6-2/TRBV6-3,TRBJ1-5,CASSYSASAGSNQPQHF
TRBV30,TRBJ2-3,CAWSAGASGADTQYF
TRBV7-3,TRBJ1-1,CASSPGQNTEAFF
TRBV5-1,TRBJ1-5,CASSLGTVDSNQPQHF
TRBV10-3,TRBJ2-7,CAISERQGYEQYF
TRBV5-8,TRBJ1-6,CASSPGLPPNSPLHF
TRBV6-5,TRBJ2-7,CASSQMGGGPLEQYF
TRBV7-9,TRBJ2-7,CASSLEDGGPYEQYF
TRBV5-1,TRBJ2-3,CASSVGLAGTTDTQYF
TRBV9,TRBJ2-3,CASSVRRGSTDTQYF
TRBV12-3/TRBV12-4,TRBJ2-5,CASSYRRETQYF
TRBV5-4,TRBJ1-4,CASSLKSQGSGEKLFF
TRBV4-2,TRBJ2-5,CASSPVLRGGGEAQETQYF
TRBV6-1,TRBJ2-1,CASSDQGGPGQRDNEQFF
TRBV10-3,TRBJ1-2,CAIGEAGYGYTF
TRBV6-2/TRBV6-3,TRBJ1-3,CASSYRQLGSTIYF
TRBV28,TRBJ2-3,CASSFIGTPGTDTQYF
TRBV5-1,TRBJ2-2,CASSLEVRLAGVWTGELFF
TRBV5-6,TRBJ2-2,CASRALGSGANTGELFF
TRBV7-2,TRBJ2-1,CASRRPGTSGGGSYNEQFF
TRBV30,TRBJ1-5,CAWGQGLGNQPQHF
TRBV6-2/TRBV6-3,TRBJ2-3,CASSYEGTSVDTQYF
TRBV7-9,TRBJ2-3,CASSLEGLAGGTQYF
TRBV5-1,TRBJ1-1,CASIPGQGLPNTEAFF
TRBV5-1,TRBJ2-2,CASSLIAGGIGELFF
TRBV11-2,TRBJ1-5,CASSLEWAHNQPQHF
TRBV27,TRBJ1-5,CASSLLGGGGQPQHF
TRBV5-1,TRBJ2-5,CASSLLASGQETQYF
TRBV5-1,TRBJ2-3,CASSLTDESPHQGQYF
TRBV5-1,TRBJ2-1,CASNIGTGRSYNEQFF
TRBV9,TRBJ1-1,CASSALQGGGLEAFF
TRBV4-2,TRBJ2-3,CASSQGGGADTQYF
TRBV7-8,TRBJ2-5,CASSLAVSQETQYF
TRBV12-3/TRBV12-4,TRBJ2-7,CASSDDSSYEQYF
TRBV7-8,TRBJ2-7,CASSTRDRGDEQYF
TRBV5-4,TRBJ2-5,CASSGTYQETQYF
TRBV5-1,TRBJ1-2,CASSEGDEFLYGYTF
TRBV5-4,TRBJ1-2,CASSSGQGALMDAYGYTF
TRBV5-1,TRBJ1-2,CASSSGQNYGYTF
TRBV7-3,TRBJ1-2,CASSLMPGNYGYTF
TRBV6-6,TRBJ1-2,CASSPRGGVGLANYGYTF
TRBV5-1,TRBJ2-7,CASSLGGGAASSYEQYF
TRBV7-9,TRBJ1-6,CASSLGQGIPYNSPLHF
TRBV2,TRBJ2-7,CASSEAGPVDEQYF